The present TCR beta chain was sequenced within a study of beta chain features in type 1 diabetes. J gave up 3 bases and V 6 bases, and 7 bases lay outside the gene matches. Germline CDR1 reads MDHEN; CDR2 reads SYDVKM. The length of the CDR3 is 14 residues. Donors underwent one heparinised blood draw, about 110 mL on average. The investigators reverse transcribed all of the isolated RNA, so they sequenced expressed TCRB transcripts. Average reads for naive, central memory and regulatory T cell samples were about 3.57 million. This table comes from immunoSEQ multiplex PCR, and its TCRdb copy is limited to in-frame clones, with some not included. Of about 620,000 clones in the sample, around a sixth were seen once.

The genes are TRBV28 and TRBJ2-7; 8 nucleotides align to TRBD1. The sequence came from a man in his late teens or twenties in good health. The sequencing sample was made of naive CD4+ T cells from blood. CDR3 residues: CASSGTGDNYEQYF. The CDR3 nucleotides are TGTGCCAGCAGCGGGACAGGTGATAACTACGAGCAGTACTTC.